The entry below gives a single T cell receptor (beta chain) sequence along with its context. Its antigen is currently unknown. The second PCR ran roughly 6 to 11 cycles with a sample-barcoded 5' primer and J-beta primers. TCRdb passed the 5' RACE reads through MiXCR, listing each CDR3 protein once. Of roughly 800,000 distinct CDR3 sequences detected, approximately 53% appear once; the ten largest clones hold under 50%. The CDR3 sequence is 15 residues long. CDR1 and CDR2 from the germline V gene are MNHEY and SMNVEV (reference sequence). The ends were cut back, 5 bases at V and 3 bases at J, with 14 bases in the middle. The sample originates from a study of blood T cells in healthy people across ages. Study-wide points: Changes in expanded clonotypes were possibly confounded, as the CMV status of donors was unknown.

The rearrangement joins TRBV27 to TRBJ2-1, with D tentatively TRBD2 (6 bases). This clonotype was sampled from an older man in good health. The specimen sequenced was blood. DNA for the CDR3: TGTGCCAGCAGTCTCCCGGGACTTGGCTACAATGAGCAGTTCTTC. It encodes CASSLPGLGYNEQFF.